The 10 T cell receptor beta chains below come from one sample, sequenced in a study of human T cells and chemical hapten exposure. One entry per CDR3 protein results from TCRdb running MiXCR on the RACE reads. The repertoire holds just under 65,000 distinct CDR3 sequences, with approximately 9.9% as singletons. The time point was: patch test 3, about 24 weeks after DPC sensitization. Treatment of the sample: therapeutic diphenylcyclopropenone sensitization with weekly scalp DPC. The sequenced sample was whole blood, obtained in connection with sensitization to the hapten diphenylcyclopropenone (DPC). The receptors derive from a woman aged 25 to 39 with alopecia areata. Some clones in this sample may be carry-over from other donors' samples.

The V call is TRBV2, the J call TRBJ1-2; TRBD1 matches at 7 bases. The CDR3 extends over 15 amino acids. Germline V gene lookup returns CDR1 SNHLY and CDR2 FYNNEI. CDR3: CAISGTETLNYGYTF. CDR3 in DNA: TGTGCAATATCTGGGACAGAAACTTTAAACTATGGCTACACCTTC.

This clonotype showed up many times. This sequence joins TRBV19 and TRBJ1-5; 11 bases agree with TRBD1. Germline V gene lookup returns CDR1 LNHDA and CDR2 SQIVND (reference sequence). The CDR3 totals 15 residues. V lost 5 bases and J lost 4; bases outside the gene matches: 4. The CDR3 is CASSPGTGGNQPQHF. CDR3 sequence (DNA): TGTGCCAGTAGTCCGGGGACAGGGGGAAATCAGCCCCAGCATTTT.

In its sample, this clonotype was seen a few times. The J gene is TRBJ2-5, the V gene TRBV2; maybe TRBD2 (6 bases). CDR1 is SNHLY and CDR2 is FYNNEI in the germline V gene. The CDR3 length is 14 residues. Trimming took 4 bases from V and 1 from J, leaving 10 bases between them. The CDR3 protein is CASSGGTFQETQYF. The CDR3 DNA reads TGTGCCAGCAGTGGCGGGACTTTCCAAGAGACCCAGTACTTC.

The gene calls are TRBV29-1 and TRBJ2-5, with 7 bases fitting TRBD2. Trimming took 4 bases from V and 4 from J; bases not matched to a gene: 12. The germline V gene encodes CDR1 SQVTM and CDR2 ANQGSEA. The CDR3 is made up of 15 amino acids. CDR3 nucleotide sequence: TGCAGCGTTGGAAGGTCTAGCGGTAGAGGAGAGACCCAGTACTTC. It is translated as CSVGRSSGRGETQYF.

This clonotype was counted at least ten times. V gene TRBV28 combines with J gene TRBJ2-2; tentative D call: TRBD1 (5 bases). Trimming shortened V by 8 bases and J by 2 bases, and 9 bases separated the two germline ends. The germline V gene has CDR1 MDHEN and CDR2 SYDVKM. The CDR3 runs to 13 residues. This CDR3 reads CASWTLNTGELFF. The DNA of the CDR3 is TGTGCCAGCTGGACACTAAACACCGGGGAGCTGTTTTTT.

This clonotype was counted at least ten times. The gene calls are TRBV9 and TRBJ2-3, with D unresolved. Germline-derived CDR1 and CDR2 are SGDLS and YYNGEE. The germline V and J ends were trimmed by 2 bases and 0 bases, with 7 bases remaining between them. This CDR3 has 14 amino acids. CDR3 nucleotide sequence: TGTGCCAGCAGCGTTCTTAGCAGCACAGATACGCAGTATTTT. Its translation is CASSVLSSTDTQYF.

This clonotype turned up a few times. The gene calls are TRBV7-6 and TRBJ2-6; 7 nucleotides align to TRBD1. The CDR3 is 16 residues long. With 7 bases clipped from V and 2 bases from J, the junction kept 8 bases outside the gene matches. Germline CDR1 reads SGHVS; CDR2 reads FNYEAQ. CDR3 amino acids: CASTDRVFTGANVLTF. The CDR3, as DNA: TGTGCCAGCACCGACAGGGTCTTTACTGGGGCCAACGTCCTGACTTTC.

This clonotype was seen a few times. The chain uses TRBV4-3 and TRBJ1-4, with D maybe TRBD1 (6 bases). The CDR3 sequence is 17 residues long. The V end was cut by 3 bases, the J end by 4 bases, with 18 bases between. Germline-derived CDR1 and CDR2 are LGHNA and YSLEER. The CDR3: CASSQRAGGFSNEKLFF. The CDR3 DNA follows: TGCGCCAGCAGCCAGAGGGCGGGGGGCTTCAGTAATGAAAAACTGTTTTTT.

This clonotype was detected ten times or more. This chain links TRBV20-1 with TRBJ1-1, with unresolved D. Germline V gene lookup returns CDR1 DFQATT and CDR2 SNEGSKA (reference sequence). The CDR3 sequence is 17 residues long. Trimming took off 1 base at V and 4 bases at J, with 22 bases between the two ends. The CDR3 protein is CSARAPDSTPRVTEAFF. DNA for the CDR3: TGCAGTGCTAGAGCTCCTGACTCGACTCCGCGAGTCACTGAAGCTTTCTTT.

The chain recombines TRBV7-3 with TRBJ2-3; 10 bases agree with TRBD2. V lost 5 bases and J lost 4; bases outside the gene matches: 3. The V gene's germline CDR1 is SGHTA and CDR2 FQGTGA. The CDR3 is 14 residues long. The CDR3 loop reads CASSASGGADTQYF. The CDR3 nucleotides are TGTGCCAGCAGCGCGAGCGGGGGGGCAGATACGCAGTATTTT.